These 8 T cell receptor beta chains were all obtained from the same sample, sequenced in a study of T cells expressing NK-cell markers. Each CDR3 protein gets one entry in TCRdb, which reprocessed the 5' RACE reads and gives no DNA. Its clone listing holds 300,000 to 500,000 distinct CDR3 sequences. The material sequenced was blood T cells: a sorted CD56 or NKG2C T cell subset, CD4+ or CD8+ T cells, or bulk PBMC T cells (not recorded which). The receptors come from a woman aged 50 to 60 in good health.

The chain couples TRBV12-3 or TRBV12-4 to TRBJ1-5; the TCRdb call, TRBD1, lacks DNA for checking. The CDR3 consists of 17 residues. The CDR3 region is CASSLGSLREGNQPQHF.

CDR3 in amino acids: CASSLVGLEQFF. This sequence joins TRBV5-1 and TRBJ2-1. CDR1 is SGHRS and CDR2 is YFSETQ in the germline V gene. CDR3 size: 12 residues.

The chain has TRBV6-1 and TRBJ2-4; as DNA is missing, the TRBD1 call by TCRdb cannot be tested. CDR1 is MNHNS and CDR2 is SASEGT in the germline V gene. This CDR3 is built from 12 residues. The CDR3 region is CASSEGGSIQYF.

This sequence joins TRBV27 and TRBJ2-3; TCRdb's D call, TRBD2, is unchecked because there is no DNA. Germline V gives CDR1 MNHEY, CDR2 SMNVEV (reference sequence). CDR3 size: 15 residues. The CDR3 sequence: CASSSGPIPTDTQYF.

The J gene is TRBJ2-2, the V gene TRBV6-5; TCRdb picks TRBD1, but there is no DNA to check that call. This CDR3 is 16 amino acids long. Germline V gives CDR1 MNHEY, CDR2 SVGAGI. The CDR3 here is CASSYLVWGVTGELFF.

V and J are TRBV12-3 or TRBV12-4 and TRBJ2-7; TCRdb outputs TRBD1, but without DNA this stays unchecked. There are 15 residues in the CDR3. The chain's CDR3 is CASSPQGGRSYEQYF.

The rearrangement uses TRBV20-1 and TRBJ2-1; absent DNA, TCRdb's TRBD2 call cannot be checked. This CDR3 comprises 13 residues. Germline V lookup: CDR1 DFQATT, CDR2 SNEGSKA (reference sequence). The CDR3 loop is CSAGQTSSGEQFF.

This sequence joins TRBV5-1 and TRBJ1-2. Germline values: CDR1 SGHRS, CDR2 YFSETQ. The CDR3 runs 15 residues. The chain's CDR3 is CASSPEIGNLDGYTF.